The 6 T cell receptor beta chains presented below share a single source sample, sequenced in a study of blood T cell repertoires in COVID-19. Profiled with immunoSEQ multiplex PCR; TCRdb holds only in-frame clones, not every one. The data contain under 150,000 clones, 80% to 90% of them seen just once; the ten biggest clones take up less than 2.5%. The sample consisted of peripheral blood. All receptors come from a man between 45 and 60 years old with active COVID-19.

The rearrangement links TRBV11-3 to TRBJ2-2, with D unclear. Trimming shortened V by 10 bases and J by 7 bases, and 7 bases separated the two germline ends. The germline CDR1 and CDR2 sequences are SGHNT and YENEEA. This CDR3 region has 10 residues. CDR3 residues: CATSNGELFF. The CDR3 DNA reads as TGTGCCACCTCTAACGGGGAGCTGTTTTTT.

This chain joins TRBV7-8 and TRBJ1-4, with D possibly being TRBD1 (6 bases). Germline CDR1 and CDR2: SGHVS and FQNEAQ. The CDR3 runs 15 residues. V was pared by 6 bases and J by 8 bases, with 19 bases between. The CDR3: CASSFTGSMGEKLFF. The DNA for the CDR3 is TGTGCCAGCAGTTTTACAGGGTCGATGGGCGAAAAACTGTTTTTT.

V is TRBV11-2 and J is TRBJ2-7, with a possible D match to TRBD2 (6 bases). Trimming took off 5 bases at V and 0 bases at J, with 17 bases between the two ends. CDR3 length equals 16 residues. Looked up from germline, CDR1 is SGHAT and CDR2 is FQNNGV. The CDR3 region is CASSRNGGGYSYEQYF. The CDR3, as DNA: TGTGCCAGCAGCCGGAACGGGGGAGGATACTCCTACGAGCAGTACTTC.

The chain recombines TRBV5-6 with TRBJ1-2, with TRBD1 identical over 7 bases. Germline CDR1 reads SGHDT; CDR2 reads YYEEEE. J was trimmed by 8 bases and V by 0 bases; bases with no gene match: 7. The CDR3 runs to 14 residues. DNA for the CDR3: TGTGCCAGCAGCTTGGATGACAGGGCACGGGGCTACACCTTC. As protein: CASSLDDRARGYTF. The whole variable domain, remainder taken from reference TRBV5-6 and TRBJ1-2, is DAGVTQSPTHLIKTRGQQVTLRCSPKSGHDTVSWYQQALGQGPQFIFQYYEEEERQRGNFPDRFSGHQFPNYSSELNVNALLLGDSALYLCASSLDDRARGYTFGSGTRLTVV.

The DNA for the CDR3 is TGTGCCAGCAGCCCGACCGGGGGGGGAGGGCCGAACTATGGCTACACCTTC. Translating gives CASSPTGGGGPNYGYTF. The chain couples TRBV3-1 (or the pseudogene TRBV3-2) to TRBJ1-2; maybe TRBD1 (5 bases). V lost 4 bases and J 2 bases, leaving 20 bases between the germline ends. The CDR3 runs 17 residues. The germline V gene has CDR1 LGHDT and CDR2 YNNKEL (reference sequence).

The V gene is TRBV18, the J gene TRBJ2-5; 8 nucleotides agree with TRBD2. The trim removed 5 bases at V and 1 base at J, leaving 6 bases unmatched. The CDR3 runs 15 residues. Germline V gene data show CDR1 as KGHSH and CDR2 as LQKENI. Written as DNA, the CDR3 is TGTGCCAGCTCAAACATCCGGGGGGGCCAAGAGACCCAGTACTTC. Its translation: CASSNIRGGQETQYF.